Each of the 2 T cell receptor beta chains below was sequenced from the same sample in a study of T cell responses to AZD1222 COVID-19 vaccine. Assay used: immunoSEQ multiplex PCR; TCRdb lists only in-frame clones, some missing. The table has approximately 160,000 clones, approximately 90% seen once. The source was peripheral blood, collected on day 0 of AZD1222 vaccination. The source of these receptors is an adult in good health.

The V call is TRBV28, the J call TRBJ1-2; TRBD1 matches 7 bases. CDR1 and CDR2 from the germline V gene are MDHEN and SYDVKM. Germline trimming cut 5 bases from V and 8 bases from J; bases unmatched to any gene: 11. CDR3 length equals 14 residues. CDR3 loop: CASSVQGGGGGYTF. DNA of the CDR3: TGTGCCAGCAGTGTACAAGGGGGCGGGGGGGGCTACACCTTC.

This chain connects TRBV4-2 to TRBJ1-2; 7 bases map to TRBD1. The CDR3 runs to 15 residues. CDR1 and CDR2 from the germline V gene are LGHNA and YNFKEQ. The trim removed 3 bases at V and 8 bases at J, leaving 12 bases unmatched. The DNA for the CDR3 is TGTGCCAGCAGCCAGGACTATAGACAGGGTGGCGGCTACACCTTC. It encodes CASSQDYRQGGGYTF.